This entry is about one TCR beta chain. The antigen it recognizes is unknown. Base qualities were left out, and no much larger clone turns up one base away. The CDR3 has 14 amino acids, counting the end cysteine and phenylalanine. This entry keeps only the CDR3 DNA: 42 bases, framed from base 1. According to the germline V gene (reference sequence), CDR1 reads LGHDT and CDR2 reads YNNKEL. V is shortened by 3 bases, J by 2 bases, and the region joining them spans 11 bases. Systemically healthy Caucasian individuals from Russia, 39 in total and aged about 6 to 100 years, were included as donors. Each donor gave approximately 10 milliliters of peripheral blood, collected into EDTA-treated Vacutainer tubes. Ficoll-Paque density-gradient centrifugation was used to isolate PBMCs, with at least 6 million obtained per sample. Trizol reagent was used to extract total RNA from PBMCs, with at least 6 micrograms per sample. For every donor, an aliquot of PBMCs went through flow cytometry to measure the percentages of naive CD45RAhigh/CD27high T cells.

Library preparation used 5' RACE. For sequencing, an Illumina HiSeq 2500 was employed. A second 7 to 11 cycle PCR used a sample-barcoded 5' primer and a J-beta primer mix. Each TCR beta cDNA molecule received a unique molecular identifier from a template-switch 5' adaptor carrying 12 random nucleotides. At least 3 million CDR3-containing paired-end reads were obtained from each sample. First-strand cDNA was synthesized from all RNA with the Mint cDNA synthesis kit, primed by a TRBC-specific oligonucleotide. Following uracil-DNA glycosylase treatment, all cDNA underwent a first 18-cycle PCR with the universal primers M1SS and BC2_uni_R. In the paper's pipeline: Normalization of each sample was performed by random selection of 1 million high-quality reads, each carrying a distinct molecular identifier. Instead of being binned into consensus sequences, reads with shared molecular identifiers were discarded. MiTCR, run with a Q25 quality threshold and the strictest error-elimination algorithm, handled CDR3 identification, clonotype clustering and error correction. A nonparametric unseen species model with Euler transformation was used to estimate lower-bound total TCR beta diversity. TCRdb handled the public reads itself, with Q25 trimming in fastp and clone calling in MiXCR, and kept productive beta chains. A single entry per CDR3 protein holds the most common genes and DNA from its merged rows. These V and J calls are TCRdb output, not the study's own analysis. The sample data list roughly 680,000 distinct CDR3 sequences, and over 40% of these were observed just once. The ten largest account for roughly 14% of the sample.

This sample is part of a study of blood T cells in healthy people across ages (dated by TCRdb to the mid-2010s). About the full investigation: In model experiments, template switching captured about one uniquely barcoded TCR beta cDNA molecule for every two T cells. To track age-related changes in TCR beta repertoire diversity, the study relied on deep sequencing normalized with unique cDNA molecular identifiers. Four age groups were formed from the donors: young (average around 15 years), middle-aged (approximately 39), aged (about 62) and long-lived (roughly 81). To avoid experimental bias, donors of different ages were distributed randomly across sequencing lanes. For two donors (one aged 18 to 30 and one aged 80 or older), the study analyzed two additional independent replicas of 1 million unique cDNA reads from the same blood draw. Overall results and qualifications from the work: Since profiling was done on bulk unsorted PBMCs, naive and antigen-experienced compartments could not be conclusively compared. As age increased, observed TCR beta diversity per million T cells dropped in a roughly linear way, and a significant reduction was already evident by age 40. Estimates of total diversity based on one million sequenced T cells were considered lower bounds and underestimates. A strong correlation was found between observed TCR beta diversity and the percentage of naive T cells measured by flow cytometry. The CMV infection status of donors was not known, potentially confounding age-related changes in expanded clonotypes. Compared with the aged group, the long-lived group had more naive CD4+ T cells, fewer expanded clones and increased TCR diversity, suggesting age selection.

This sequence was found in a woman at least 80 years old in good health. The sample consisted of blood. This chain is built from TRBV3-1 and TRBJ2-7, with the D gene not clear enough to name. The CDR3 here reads CASSHPPETYEQYF. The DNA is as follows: TGTGCCAGCAGCCACCCACCGGAAACCTACGAGCAGTACTTC.